Listed below are T cell receptor beta chains from one sample, sequenced in a study of regulatory T cells in long-lasting Graves disease. One entry per CDR3 protein results from TCRdb running MiXCR on the multiplex PCR reads. Of about 430,000 distinct CDR3 sequences listed, 21% are singletons. Sample: peripheral blood mononuclear cells (PBMCs), taken when the disease was refractory, from a patient treated with antithyroid drugs. These receptors all come from a female donor with Graves disease. Both conserved end residues are part of each CDR3. The D gene is left open where the match is weak. Part of the rows lack a size; the others show once, few, many or a class for expanded clones.

size	V	J	D	DNA	CDR3
-	TRBV7-3	TRBJ2-5	-	TGTGCCAGCAGCCAGTACTTCCAAGAGACCCAGTACTTC	CASSQYFQETQYF
-	TRBV20-1	TRBJ1-4	-	TGCAGTGCTAGATTGGGGTCTGGAGAAAAACTGTTTTTT	CSARLGSGEKLFF
many	TRBV28	TRBJ1-2	TRBD1	TGTGCCAGCAGCTTAGGGGACAGGGACGGCTACACCTTC	CASSLGDRDGYTF
many	TRBV12-3/TRBV12-4	TRBJ2-2	TRBD1	TGTGCCAGCAGTTTTAAATTTGGGGACAGCGAGCTCCTCGGCACCGGGGAGCTGTTTTTT	CASSFKFGDSELLGTGELFF
few	TRBV6-1	TRBJ2-7	TRBD2	TGTGCCAGCATGGGACGACTAGCGGATAACACAGGGTTTTCCTACGAGCAGTACTTC	CASMGRLADNTGFSYEQYF
-	TRBV27	TRBJ2-1	-	TGTGCCAGCAGATCTAGCGAAAATGAGCAGTTCTTC	CASRSSENEQFF
few	TRBV4-1	TRBJ2-7	-	TGCGCCAGCAGCCAAGATCCCCGACAGTTGAAGTACGAGCAGTACTTC	CASSQDPRQLKYEQYF
few	TRBV5-1	TRBJ2-5	TRBD2	TGCGCCAGCACGGGACTAGCGGGAAGCTTGGAGACCCAGTACTTC	CASTGLAGSLETQYF
few	TRBV29-1	TRBJ1-3	-	TGCAGCGTCATCGACCCCTCTGGAAACACCATATATTTT	CSVIDPSGNTIYF
once	TRBV2	TRBJ2-3	TRBD2	TGTGCCAGCAGTGAAGTAGCGGGAGACACAGATACGCAGTATTTT	CASSEVAGDTDTQYF
many	TRBV5-1	TRBJ1-5	-	TGCGCCAGCAGCCCTAACCCCGGCGGAGATCAGCCCCAGCATTTT	CASSPNPGGDQPQHF
few	TRBV29-1	TRBJ1-2	-	TGCAGCGTTGTAAGTCACTATGGCTACACCTTC	CSVVSHYGYTF
-	TRBV7-3	TRBJ2-6	-	TGTGCCAGCAGAGGCGGGACACTTGGGTCTGGGGCCAACGTCCTGACTTTC	CASRGGTLGSGANVLTF
many	TRBV3-1	TRBJ1-6	-	TGTGCCAGCAGCCAAGGGCGGGGGACATCTAATTCACCCCTCCACTTT	CASSQGRGTSNSPLHF
many	TRBV27	TRBJ2-7	TRBD2	TGTGCCAGCAGTTTATCGCCGTTTTACGGACTAGCGGGAGCATACGAGCAGTACTTC	CASSLSPFYGLAGAYEQYF
once	TRBV20-1	TRBJ2-3	TRBD2	TGCAGTGCTAGAGCCTCTAGCGGGAGTACAGATACGCAGTATTTT	CSARASSGSTDTQYF
many	TRBV27	TRBJ2-2	-	TGTGCCAGCAGGATCCGGACAGCCCCCACCGGGGAGCTGTTTTTT	CASRIRTAPTGELFF